Listed here are 27 T cell receptor beta chains from one sample, sequenced in a study of Ad26.COV2.S vaccination and SARS-CoV-2 variants. Treatment in this sample: approximately 18 received Ad26.COV2.S at low or high dose, single or two shots; several received placebo; per-sample allocation not given. Samples analyzed were those drawn on day 63 after the first vaccine or placebo injection. The table came from immunoSEQ multiplex PCR; TCRdb's copy has only in-frame clones and leaves some out. Of some 390,000 clones in the sample, approximately 90% were seen once. The sample here was peripheral blood, taken in a trial of Ad26.COV2.S vaccine versus placebo. The receptors stem from a person aged 18-60 years who received the Ad26.COV2.S COVID-19 vaccine or a placebo.

In this sample, this clone turned up a few times. The CDR3 reads CASTRDSSYNEQFF. In DNA form, the CDR3 reads TGTGCCAGTACCCGGGACAGCTCCTACAATGAGCAGTTCTTC. V usage is TRBV19 and J usage is TRBJ2-1; 7 bases match TRBD1. Germline V gene data show CDR1 as LNHDA and CDR2 as SQIVND (reference sequence). V lost 7 bases and J lost 0; bases outside the gene matches: 3. This CDR3 has 14 amino acids.

This clone was picked up a small number of times. J is TRBJ1-1 and V is TRBV28, with a possible D match to TRBD1 (5 bases). Trimming shortened V by 7 bases and J by 5 bases, and 20 bases separated the two germline ends. The CDR3 length is 15 residues. Per germline, CDR1 MDHEN and CDR2 SYDVKM. The CDR3 nucleotides are TGTGCCAGCATTCATATTCGGGGGTTCCGAACTGAAGCTTTCTTT. Translation gives CASIHIRGFRTEAFF.

CDR3 loop: CASSQETGGASEAFF. In DNA, the CDR3 is TGCGCCAGCAGCCAAGAAACAGGGGGCGCATCTGAAGCTTTCTTT. This chain connects TRBV4-3 to TRBJ1-1, with 9 bases that match TRBD1. This CDR3 is built from 15 residues. The ends lost 0 bases at V and 6 bases at J; junction bases unmatched: 5. Germline-derived CDR1 and CDR2 are LGHNA and YSLEER.

The chain couples TRBV20-1 to TRBJ2-1; TRBD2 agrees at 9 bases. The CDR3 spans 18 residues. Germline trimming cut 3 bases from V and 8 bases from J; bases unmatched to any gene: 20. CDR1 is DFQATT and CDR2 is SNEGSKA in the germline V gene (reference sequence). For the CDR3, the DNA is TGCAGTGCTAGTCCTACCCCCGAGAGGATAGCGGGAGCCCATGAGCAGTTCTTC. Its protein is CSASPTPERIAGAHEQFF.

The chain couples TRBV4-1 to TRBJ1-6; D is undetermined. Germline loops: CDR1 MGHRA, CDR2 YSYEKL. The CDR3 sequence is 14 residues long. V lost 5 bases and J lost 7, with 12 bases in between. CDR3 nucleotide sequence: TGCGCCAGCAGCTATGGAGAGGTAAATTCACCCCTCCACTTT. The encoded protein is CASSYGEVNSPLHF.

This sequence joins TRBV14 and TRBJ1-1; 8 bases line up with TRBD1. The CDR3 runs to 13 residues. Looked up from germline, CDR1 is SGHDN and CDR2 is FVKESK. The V segment lost 6 bases and the J segment 0 bases; nucleotides outside the gene matches: 0. CDR3 DNA: TGTGCCAGCAGGGGACAGGTGAACACTGAAGCTTTCTTT. As protein: CASRGQVNTEAFF.

The chain couples TRBV6-1 to TRBJ2-7; TRBD2 matches at 14 bases. The CDR3 has 17 amino acids. J lost 6 bases, V lost 1 base, and 8 bases had no gene match. The germline V gene encodes CDR1 MNHNS and CDR2 SASEGT. DNA of the CDR3: TGTGCCAGCAGTGAAGGCGCAGGGACTAGCGGGAGTGGCGAGCAGTACTTC. Its protein product is CASSEGAGTSGSGEQYF.

The rearrangement joins TRBV4-2 to TRBJ2-1; 13 positions agree with TRBD2. The CDR3 is 18 residues long. The germline V gene has CDR1 LGHNA and CDR2 YNFKEQ. The V and J ends lost 0 bases and 2 bases, in that order; junction bases with no gene match: 4. The CDR3 DNA sequence: TGTGCCAGCAGCCAAGATGGGACTAGCGGGATACCCTACAATGAGCAGTTCTTC. Amino acid sequence: CASSQDGTSGIPYNEQFF.

This sequence joins TRBV15 and TRBJ2-2, with 10 bases matching TRBD2. The CDR3 length is 16 residues. V dropped 1 base and J dropped 7; count of bases not matched to a gene: 6. The germline V gene has CDR1 LNHNV and CDR2 YYDKDF (reference sequence). The CDR3 nucleotides are TGTGCCACCAGCAGAGGAATAGCGGGAGGTGGCGGGGAGCTGTTTTTT. Translated, it gives CATSRGIAGGGGELFF.

This chain links TRBV6-6 with TRBJ1-2; D not resolved. CDR1 is MNHNY and CDR2 is SVGAGI in the germline V gene (reference sequence). The CDR3 has 14 residues. The ends were cut back, 8 bases at V and 2 bases at J, with 15 bases in the middle. The CDR3 region has the DNA TGTGCCAGCTCAAAGGCCCCCAGGAACTATGGCTACACCTTC. Translated, it gives CASSKAPRNYGYTF.

This chain links TRBV19 with TRBJ1-5; weak D call: TRBD1 (5 bases). CDR3 length equals 15 residues. The V end was cut by 8 bases, the J end by 3 bases, with 17 bases between. Per the germline V gene, CDR1 is LNHDA and CDR2 is SQIVND (reference sequence). DNA of the CDR3: TGTGCCAGTGGGAGGACACGACGGAACAATCAGCCCCAGCATTTT. It specifies CASGRTRRNNQPQHF.

The chain joins TRBV20-1 to TRBJ2-7; D is unclear. Trimming removed 3 bases from V and 2 bases from J, with 11 bases in between. Germline assignment: CDR1 DFQATT and CDR2 SNEGSKA (reference sequence). The length of the CDR3 is 13 residues. CDR3 protein: CSASGPPTYEQYF. As DNA, the CDR3 is TGCAGTGCTAGTGGCCCCCCAACCTACGAGCAGTACTTC.

This clone was picked up many times. The chain recombines TRBV15 with TRBJ1-2, with 7 bases that match TRBD1. Per the germline V gene, CDR1 is LNHNV and CDR2 is YYDKDF (reference sequence). V shed 5 bases and J 4 bases; nucleotides not matched to a gene: 16. The CDR3 totals 17 residues. This chain's CDR3 is CATSPPGGTEAGYGYTF. The CDR3 coding sequence is TGTGCCACCAGCCCTCCCGGGGGGACAGAGGCGGGCTATGGCTACACCTTC. The full variable domain, completed using reference TRBV15 and TRBJ1-2, is DAMVIQNPRYQVTQFGKPVTLSCSQTLNHNVMYWYQQKSSQAPKLLFHYYDKDFNNEADTPDNFQSRRPNTSFCFLDIRSPGLGDTAMYLCATSPPGGTEAGYGYTFGSGTRLTVV.

J is TRBJ2-7 and V is TRBV6-2 or TRBV6-3; 7 bases fit TRBD2. Germline-derived CDR1 and CDR2 are MNHEY and SVGEGT. V lost 6 bases, J lost 7 bases, and 6 bases stayed unmatched. The CDR3 spans 12 residues. CDR3 protein: CASSRTRHEQYF. The CDR3 nucleotides read TGTGCCAGCAGCCGGACTAGGCATGAGCAGTACTTC.

The chain couples TRBV9 to TRBJ2-1; 8 nucleotides align to TRBD2. The CDR3 has 18 residues. Germline CDR1 is SGDLS and CDR2 is YYNGEE. The junction had 11 bases not matched to a gene; V was cut back by 0 bases and J by 3 bases. CDR3 nucleotide sequence: TGTGCCAGCAGCGTAGCGGAGGGACCCAGCGGGGGCTACAATGAGCAGTTCTTC. Amino acid sequence: CASSVAEGPSGGYNEQFF.

This clone was detected a few times. This chain uses TRBV12-3 or TRBV12-4 with TRBJ2-7; D uncertain. The ends were cut back, 4 bases at V and 7 bases at J, with 14 bases in the middle. The CDR3 totals 13 residues. DNA of the CDR3: TGTGCCAGCAGTTCACGCCAAGGTTTAGAGCAGTACTTC. Translating gives CASSSRQGLEQYF.

The chain carries TRBV25-1 and TRBJ2-2; perhaps TRBD1 as D (6 bases). Trimming pared 4 bases from V and 4 bases from J, leaving 19 bases between. CDR1 is MGHDK, CDR2 SYGVNS, per germline. The CDR3 runs 17 residues. CDR3 coding DNA: TGTGCCAGCAGTGCACTACTACAGGGTAAGAGCACCGGGGAGCTGTTTTTT. This encodes CASSALLQGKSTGELFF.

This sequence joins TRBV29-1 and TRBJ2-2, with 12 bases that match TRBD2. The ends lost 5 bases at V and 7 bases at J; junction bases unmatched: 5. The CDR3 runs to 14 residues. Germline CDR1 is SQVTM and CDR2 is ANQGSEA. CDR3 in DNA: TGCAGCGTTCTGACTAGCGGGAGTGGCGGGGAGCTGTTTTTT. This codes for CSVLTSGSGGELFF.

V and J are TRBV13 and TRBJ2-1, with TRBD2 matching over 7 bases. The germline V gene encodes CDR1 PRHDT and CDR2 FYEKMQ (reference sequence). V shed 6 bases and J 4 bases; nucleotides not matched to a gene: 9. CDR3 length equals 15 residues. CDR3 protein: CASRWGGSRYNEQFF. CDR3 nucleotides: TGTGCCAGCAGGTGGGGCGGGAGTCGTTACAATGAGCAGTTCTTC.

The V call is TRBV6-6, the J call TRBJ2-5; maybe TRBD1 (5 bases). From germline, CDR1 is MNHNY and CDR2 SVGAGI (reference sequence). Trimming took 7 bases from V and 1 from J, leaving 10 bases between them. There are 13 residues in the CDR3. CDR3 region: CASTLQAQETQYF. The CDR3 nucleotides read TGTGCCAGCACCCTACAGGCCCAAGAGACCCAGTACTTC.

The chain links TRBV5-6 to TRBJ2-7, with 10 positions matching TRBD1. The CDR3 is 15 amino acids. CDR1 and CDR2 (germline): SGHDT, YYEEEE. V shed 5 bases, J shed 3 bases, and the junction held 8 bases outside the gene matches. This CDR3 is CASRLLGQGIYEQYF. The CDR3 DNA follows: TGTGCCAGCAGACTCCTGGGACAGGGGATCTACGAGCAGTACTTC.

In this sample, this clone turned up a few times. The chain joins TRBV9 to TRBJ2-1; D call uncertain. Deletions cut 0 bases from V and 9 bases from J, with 4 bases between. The CDR3 is made up of 11 amino acids. Per germline, CDR1 SGDLS and CDR2 YYNGEE. DNA of the CDR3: TGTGCCAGCAGCGTAGGGGTTGAGCAGTTCTTC. This encodes CASSVGVEQFF.

This chain links TRBV28 with TRBJ2-2, with D unclear. Trimming shortened V by 5 bases and J by 4 bases, and 8 bases separated the two germline ends. The CDR3 runs to 13 residues. CDR1 is MDHEN and CDR2 is SYDVKM in the germline V gene. CDR3 sequence: CASSLYSTGELFF. CDR3 bases: TGTGCCAGCAGTCTTTATAGCACCGGGGAGCTGTTTTTT.

This clone was seen a few times. The chain joins TRBV9 to TRBJ2-2; no definite D call. Deletions cut 5 bases from V and 5 bases from J, with 7 bases between. This CDR3 region has 12 residues. Germline assignment: CDR1 SGDLS and CDR2 YYNGEE. In DNA, the CDR3 is TGTGCCAGCAGTCGGGCAACCGGGGAGCTGTTTTTT. This codes for CASSRATGELFF. The complete variable domain, with remaining parts taken from reference TRBV9 and TRBJ2-2, reads DSGVTQTPKHLITATGQRVTLRCSPRSGDLSVYWYQQSLDQGLQFLIQYYNGEERAKGNILERFSAQQFPDLHSELNLSSLELGDSALYFCASSRATGELFFGEGSRLTVL.

This chain joins TRBV12-5 and TRBJ2-3, with 10 bases lining up with TRBD2. Trimming removed 3 bases from V and 4 bases from J; junction bases left unmatched: 4. From germline, CDR1 is LGHNT and CDR2 FRNRAP. The CDR3 sequence is 15 residues long. DNA for the CDR3: TGTGCTAGTGGTTTCGTAGCGGGAGGACCAGATACGCAGTATTTT. Its translation is CASGFVAGGPDTQYF.

The CDR3 here is CASSRTSGRGEQYF. CDR3 bases: TGCGCCAGCAGTCGAACTAGCGGGAGAGGTGAGCAGTACTTC. The chain is built from TRBV5-1 and TRBJ2-7; 11 nucleotides align to TRBD2. Trimming took 5 bases from V and 7 from J; bases not matched to a gene: 8. Germline CDR1 is SGHRS and CDR2 is YFSETQ. This CDR3 has 14 residues.

The chain couples TRBV2 to TRBJ1-6; D is unresolved. Trimming removed 3 bases from V and 0 bases from J, with 6 bases in between. The CDR3 has 15 residues. Germline V gene sequence: CDR1 SNHLY, CDR2 FYNNEI. The CDR3 DNA reads TGTGCCAGCAGTGAGTTGGTCTCCTATAATTCACCCCTCCACTTT. This encodes CASSELVSYNSPLHF. Based on the CDR3 plus reference TRBV2 and TRBJ1-6, the full variable domain is EPEVTQTPSHQVTQMGQEVILRCVPISNHLYFYWYRQILGQKVEFLVSFYNNEISEKSEIFDDQFSVERPDGSNFTLKIRSTKLEDSAMYFCASSELVSYNSPLHFGNGTRLTVT.